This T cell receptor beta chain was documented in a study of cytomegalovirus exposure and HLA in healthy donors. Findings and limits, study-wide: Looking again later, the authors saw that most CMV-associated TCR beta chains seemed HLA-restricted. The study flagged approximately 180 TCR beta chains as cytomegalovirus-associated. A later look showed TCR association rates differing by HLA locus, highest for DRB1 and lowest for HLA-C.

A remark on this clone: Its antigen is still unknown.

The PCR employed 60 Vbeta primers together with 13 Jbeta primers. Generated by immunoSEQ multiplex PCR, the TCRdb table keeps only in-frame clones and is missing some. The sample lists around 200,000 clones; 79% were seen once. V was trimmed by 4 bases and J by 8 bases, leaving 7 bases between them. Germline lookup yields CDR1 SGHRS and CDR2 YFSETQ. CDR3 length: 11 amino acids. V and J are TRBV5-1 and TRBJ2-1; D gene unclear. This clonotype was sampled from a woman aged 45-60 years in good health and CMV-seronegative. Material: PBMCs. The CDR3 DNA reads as TGCGCCAGCAGCGGGCTGCATGAGCAGTTCTTC. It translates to CASSGLHEQFF. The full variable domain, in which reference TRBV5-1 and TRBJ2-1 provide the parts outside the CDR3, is KAGVTQTPRYLIKTRGQQVTLSCSPISGHRSVSWYQQTPGQGLQFLFEYFSETQRNKGNFPGRFSGRQFSNSRSEMNVSTLELGDSALYLCASSGLHEQFFGPGTRLTVL.